This TCR beta chain was captured by sequencing in a study of molecular identifiers for immune sequencing clone quantification. The V end was cut by 1 base, the J end by 0 bases, with 10 bases between. Germline CDR1 and CDR2: MGHDK and SYGVNS. This CDR3 has 15 amino acids. Previously reported methods and listed TCR primers produced the bulk TCR libraries. TCRdb recomputed calls from the PCR reads with MiXCR, one row per CDR3 protein. The sample has approximately 680,000 distinct CDR3 sequences, roughly 27% seen once. The TCR comes from a human donor in good health. Some libraries in this study had Jurkat cell RNA spiked in. Sequenced input: naive CD8+ T cells from blood, with Jurkat cell RNA spiked in. Subset here: FACS-sorted CD8+CD4-CCR7+CD45RA+ naive T cells. V usage is TRBV25-1 and J usage is TRBJ2-7; D possibly corresponds to TRBD2 (6 bases). The CDR3 reads CASSEWRESSYEQYF. The CDR3 coding sequence is TGTGCCAGCAGTGAATGGCGGGAAAGCTCCTACGAGCAGTACTTC.